This TCR beta chain was found in a study of tumor-infiltrating lymphocytes in primary liver carcinoma. Researchers drew blood RNA from unsorted whole blood and extracted germline DNA as well. The CDR3 consists of 15 residues. Germline CDR1 MNHEY, CDR2 SVGAGI. V lost 4 bases and J 5 bases, leaving 15 bases between the germline ends. This clonotype was observed a few times. Its target is unknown. TCR beta cDNA was made from approximately 500 ng total RNA with a constant-region primer. Investigators got TCR beta libraries out of three nested multiplex PCR rounds, done with slightly modified ARM-PCR. The opening two PCR rounds, nine to eleven cycles each, paired TRBV1-TRBV30 forward primers with a C-beta reverse primer. MiXCR, applied by TCRdb to the multiplex PCR reads, yields one record per CDR3 protein. Of just over 300,000 distinct CDR3 sequences listed, approximately 58% are singletons. Points from the study as a whole: The 250 largest clones made up significantly more of tumor than blood repertoires (p = 0.039).

The sequence was collected from a woman aged 25 to 45 with primary liver carcinoma and hepatitis B virus infection. Input material: peripheral blood. V is TRBV6-5 and J is TRBJ2-1; D is tentatively TRBD1 or TRBD2 (5 bases each). CDR3 sequence reads: CASSLTGTVNNEQFF. CDR3 sequence (DNA): TGTGCCAGCAGTTTAACGGGGACCGTGAACAATGAGCAGTTCTTC.